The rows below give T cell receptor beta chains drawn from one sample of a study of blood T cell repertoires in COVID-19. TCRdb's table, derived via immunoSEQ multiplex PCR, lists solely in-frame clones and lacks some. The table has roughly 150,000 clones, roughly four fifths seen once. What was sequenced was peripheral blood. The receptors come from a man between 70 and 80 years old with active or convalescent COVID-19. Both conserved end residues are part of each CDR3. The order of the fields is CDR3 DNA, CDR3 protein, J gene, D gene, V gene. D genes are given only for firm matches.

TGTGCCAGCAGCTTACAGGGGGCGAGGAGTTCACCCCTCCACTTT | CASSLQGARSSPLHF | TRBJ1-6 | TRBD1 | TRBV7-2
TGTGCCAGCAGTGATCGGCTAGCGGGAGGGCATCAGCAGTACTTC | CASSDRLAGGHQQYF | TRBJ2-7 | TRBD2 | TRBV2
TGTGCCAGCAGCTTAGGGGCGAACAATGAGCAGTTCTTC | CASSLGANNEQFF | TRBJ2-1 | NA | TRBV7-2
TGTGCCAGCAGACGCGGGACAGAGTATGGCTACACCTTC | CASRRGTEYGYTF | TRBJ1-2 | TRBD1 | TRBV6-5
TGTGCCAGCGGGGGACAGGCGGACACTGAAGCTTTCTTT | CASGGQADTEAFF | TRBJ1-1 | TRBD1 | TRBV7-2
TGTGCCAGCTCACCCCTCGGGGTGTCTGGTGCAACTAATGAAAAACTGTTTTTT | CASSPLGVSGATNEKLFF | TRBJ1-4 | NA | TRBV18
TGTGCCAGTATTGAAAGCGGGGTCCCTGAAGCTTTCTTT | CASIESGVPEAFF | TRBJ1-1 | NA | TRBV19
TGCGCCAGCAGCCAGGGCCCGAACACTGAAGCTTTCTTT | CASSQGPNTEAFF | TRBJ1-1 | NA | TRBV5-1
TGTGCCAGCAGCTTAGATGGGACAGGCTTTAGCTATGGCTACACCTTC | CASSLDGTGFSYGYTF | TRBJ1-2 | TRBD1 | TRBV7-3
TGTGCCAGCAGCGTAGCCCCCTCGGGGTCTCAAGAGACCCAGTACTTC | CASSVAPSGSQETQYF | TRBJ2-5 | NA | TRBV9
TGTGCCAGCAGCCACAGACAGCTCTCTGGAAACACCATATATTTT | CASSHRQLSGNTIYF | TRBJ1-3 | NA | TRBV14
TGTGCCAGCAGTTTATCCGCGGCGGGGAGGGACTATGGCTACACCTTC | CASSLSAAGRDYGYTF | TRBJ1-2 | NA | TRBV27
TGTGCCAGCAGAATCGAGCAGAACACTGAAGCTTTCTTT | CASRIEQNTEAFF | TRBJ1-1 | NA | TRBV6-5
TGTGCCAGCAGTTACGGGGACAGGTTGAACACTGAAGCTTTCTTT | CASSYGDRLNTEAFF | TRBJ1-1 | TRBD1 | TRBV6-5
TGTGCCACCAGCAGGGGGACAGGGGCGTACGAGCAGTACTTC | CATSRGTGAYEQYF | TRBJ2-7 | TRBD1 | TRBV15